These T cell receptor beta chains were read from a single sample in a study of T cells after yellow fever vaccination. TCRdb reprocessed the 5' RACE reads with MiXCR, giving one entry per CDR3 protein. The table includes 550,000 or so distinct CDR3 sequences, 19% detected once. The starting material was PBMCs, obtained 15 days after the yellow fever booster vaccination. The receptors come from a man aged 25-45 years who received the YFV17D yellow fever vaccine. Both conserved end residues are part of each CDR3. A D gene is named only where the DNA matches it firmly. Clone size is shown for a subset of rows, as once, few, many or a class of expanded clone.

j_gene | d_gene | v_gene | abundance | CDR3aa | CDR3nt
TRBJ1-5 | - | TRBV6-1 | - | CASSGRDWGSPQHF | TGTGCCAGCAGTGGCAGGGATTGGGGAAGTCCCCAGCATTTT
TRBJ1-2 | - | TRBV28 | - | CASTEARARDYGYTF | TGTGCCAGCACAGAAGCGAGGGCCCGGGACTATGGCTACACCTTC
TRBJ2-2 | - | TRBV28 | - | CASPPPGGGTGELFF | TGTGCCAGCCCACCTCCAGGGGGAGGCACCGGGGAGCTGTTTTTT
TRBJ2-7 | - | TRBV12-3/TRBV12-4 | many | CASPPKPPTSGFYEQYF | TGTGCCAGCCCCCCCAAGCCCCCGACTAGTGGGTTCTACGAGCAGTACTTC
TRBJ2-5 | TRBD2 | TRBV20-1 | few | CSAPRTSGRGGYQETQYF | TGCAGTGCTCCAAGGACTAGCGGGAGAGGAGGGTACCAAGAGACCCAGTACTTC
TRBJ2-3 | TRBD1 | TRBV5-5 | few | CASSPGTGAADTQYF | TGTGCCAGCAGCCCTGGGACAGGGGCCGCAGATACGCAGTATTTT
TRBJ2-1 | TRBD2 | TRBV10-3 | few | CAISVGGLVAGGHEQFF | TGTGCCATCAGTGTTGGGGGACTAGTGGCGGGAGGGCATGAGCAGTTCTTC
TRBJ2-2 | - | TRBV20-1 | few | CSATRGNTGELFF | TGCAGTGCTACCAGGGGGAACACCGGGGAGCTGTTTTTT
TRBJ1-1 | - | TRBV19 | few | CAVKGGVTEAFF | TGTGCCGTAAAGGGAGGAGTCACTGAAGCTTTCTTT
TRBJ2-3 | TRBD2 | TRBV6-5 | - | CASSYGGTSGRIDTQYF | TGTGCCAGCAGTTACGGCGGGACTAGCGGGAGGATAGATACGCAGTATTTT
TRBJ2-3 | - | TRBV15 | - | CATSTSRTGHGTDTQYF | TGTGCCACCAGCACCTCCCGGACCGGGCACGGCACAGATACGCAGTATTTT
TRBJ2-5 | - | TRBV5-1 | few | CASSLVGRLTEQETQYF | TGCGCCAGCAGCCTTGTTGGCCGGTTGACGGAGCAAGAGACCCAGTACTTC
TRBJ2-3 | - | TRBV20-1 | few | CSASRDSQGADTQYF | TGCAGTGCCAGCCGGGACTCTCAGGGCGCAGATACGCAGTATTTT
TRBJ2-7 | TRBD1 | TRBV6-2/TRBV6-3 | - | CASSYLGQGAGDLEQYF | TGTGCCAGCAGTTACTTGGGACAGGGCGCGGGAGATTTGGAGCAGTACTTC
TRBJ1-5 | - | TRBV20-1 | few | CSARPGGTDSNQPQHF | TGCAGTGCTAGACCTGGGGGCACCGATAGCAATCAGCCCCAGCATTTT
TRBJ2-3 | TRBD2 | TRBV6-5 | - | CASSYTRTSGTDTQYF | TGTGCCAGCAGTTACACCAGGACTAGCGGCACAGATACGCAGTATTTT
TRBJ2-7 | TRBD1 | TRBV7-2 | few | CASSLRQGASYEQYF | TGTGCCAGCAGCCTACGACAGGGGGCTTCCTACGAGCAGTACTTC
TRBJ2-3 | - | TRBV15 | - | CATSIRGGSGTDTQYF | TGTGCCACCAGCATCCGAGGGGGATCTGGCACAGATACGCAGTATTTT
TRBJ2-1 | - | TRBV7-2 | few | CASSYGGGAYNEQFF | TGTGCCAGCAGCTATGGGGGGGGGGCATACAATGAGCAGTTCTTC
TRBJ2-7 | TRBD1 | TRBV20-1 | - | CSARGPGTGATEQYF | TGCAGTGCTAGGGGACCCGGGACAGGGGCTACCGAGCAGTACTTC
TRBJ1-2 | TRBD1 | TRBV7-8 | few | CASSLSGGADYGYTF | TGTGCCAGCAGCTTATCAGGGGGCGCAGACTATGGCTACACCTTC
TRBJ2-1 | - | TRBV10-3 | few | CAISRENSYNEQFF | TGTGCCATCAGTCGGGAGAACTCCTACAATGAGCAGTTCTTC
TRBJ2-3 | - | TRBV5-1 | - | CASSSGRTEDTQYF | TGCGCCAGCAGTTCCGGGAGAACGGAAGATACGCAGTATTTT
TRBJ2-1 | - | TRBV12-3/TRBV12-4 | few | CASSFYEGGQFF | TGTGCCAGCAGTTTTTATGAAGGGGGGCAGTTCTTC